A single sample is the source of the 31 T cell receptor beta chains below, sequenced in a study of blood T cell repertoires in COVID-19. Using immunoSEQ multiplex PCR, the repertoire was profiled, and TCRdb retains in-frame clones only, with some absent. This table has around 170,000 clones, more than 80% appearing once. The sample taken for sequencing was PBMCs or T cells enriched from blood (not recorded which). The source is a man aged 45 to 65 who had recovered from COVID-19.

CDR3 in DNA: TGTGCCACCAGTGCCGGGGGGACCTACAATGAGCAGTTCTTC. It yields the protein CATSAGGTYNEQFF. This chain uses TRBV24-1 with TRBJ2-1, with 7 bases aligning to TRBD2. The CDR3 has 14 amino acids. V dropped 5 bases and J dropped 2; count of bases not matched to a gene: 2. Germline V gene lookup returns CDR1 KGHDR and CDR2 SFDVKD.

The chain recombines TRBV5-4 with TRBJ1-1, with D unclear. Germline lookup yields CDR1 SGHNT and CDR2 YYREEE (reference sequence). CDR3 length: 17 residues. V was pared by 0 bases and J by 5 bases, with 20 bases between. The chain's CDR3 is CASSLEPLGVGFTEAFF. The CDR3 coding sequence is TGTGCCAGCAGCTTGGAGCCCCTAGGTGTCGGTTTTACTGAAGCTTTCTTT.

Comment on this clone: The sample holds other DNA sequences that translate to the same CDR3. The chain combines TRBV2 with TRBJ1-2; the D is unclear. Trimming took off 6 bases at V and 4 bases at J, with 9 bases between the two ends. Germline CDR1 is SNHLY and CDR2 is FYNNEI. The CDR3 is made up of 12 amino acids. CDR3 amino acids: CASSPGGYGYTF. The CDR3 nucleotides read TGTGCCAGCAGCCCCGGCGGCTATGGCTACACCTTC.

The rearrangement links TRBV5-6 to TRBJ2-5, with 13 positions matching TRBD2. After removal of 0 bases from V and 5 bases from J, the junction contained 4 bases not matched to a gene. There are 16 residues in the CDR3. Looked up from germline, CDR1 is SGHDT and CDR2 is YYEEEE. The CDR3 here is CASSLGLAGGMETQYF. Written as DNA, the CDR3 is TGTGCCAGCAGCTTGGGACTAGCGGGGGGAATGGAGACCCAGTACTTC.

J is TRBJ1-2 and V is TRBV2, with 7 bases that match TRBD1. Germline V gene lookup returns CDR1 SNHLY and CDR2 FYNNEI. The CDR3 sequence is 15 residues long. Trimming took 4 bases from V and 4 from J; bases not matched to a gene: 9. Here the CDR3 reads CASSGETGTLYGYTF. DNA for the CDR3: TGTGCCAGCAGTGGGGAGACAGGGACCCTCTATGGCTACACCTTC.

The chain uses TRBV2 and TRBJ2-7; D might be TRBD2 (5 bases). The CDR3 runs to 15 residues. Trimming shortened V by 6 bases and J by 0 bases, and 15 bases separated the two germline ends. Looked up from germline, CDR1 is SNHLY and CDR2 is FYNNEI. DNA for the CDR3: TGTGCCAGCAGCGAGGGCTTCGGCAGCTCCTACGAGCAGTACTTC. Translation: CASSEGFGSSYEQYF.

This chain uses TRBV11-3 with TRBJ2-2, with D possibly being TRBD1 (5 bases). Germline lookup yields CDR1 SGHNT and CDR2 YENEEA. V lost 3 bases, J lost 3 bases, and 8 bases lay in between. The CDR3 consists of 14 residues. The DNA for the CDR3 is TGTGCCAGCAGCTTCACCAGGGACACCGGGGAGCTGTTTTTT. Translating gives CASSFTRDTGELFF.

The CDR3 reads CASSQEVALRNTGELFF. CDR3 DNA sequence: TGTGCCAGCAGCCAAGAGGTGGCTCTCAGGAACACCGGGGAGCTGTTTTTT. V usage is TRBV4-2 and J usage is TRBJ2-2; D unclear. The ends were cut back, 0 bases at V and 1 base at J, with 12 bases in the middle. This CDR3 comprises 17 residues. CDR1 and CDR2 from the germline V gene are LGHNA and YNFKEQ.

The chain is built from TRBV2 and TRBJ2-2; D remains ambiguous. Germline-derived CDR1 and CDR2 are SNHLY and FYNNEI. V was pared by 4 bases and J by 1 base, with 7 bases between. This CDR3 has 14 residues. This CDR3 reads CASSVYRNTGELFF. Written as DNA, the CDR3 is TGTGCCAGCAGTGTGTACAGGAACACCGGGGAGCTGTTTTTT.

The CDR3 DNA is TGCGCCAGCAGCTTGGTGGGGGGTTTGGAGACCCAGTACTTC. It yields the protein CASSLVGGLETQYF. The chain combines TRBV5-1 with TRBJ2-5; possibly TRBD2 for D (6 bases). Deletions cut 0 bases from V and 5 bases from J, with 11 bases between. Germline V gene sequence: CDR1 SGHRS, CDR2 YFSETQ. The CDR3 runs 14 residues.

The chain links TRBV5-6 to TRBJ1-4; no firm D call. There are 14 residues in the CDR3. Looked up from germline, CDR1 is SGHDT and CDR2 is YYEEEE. V was pared by 0 bases and J by 8 bases, with 11 bases between. CDR3 residues: CASSLGSAEEKLFF. The DNA for the CDR3 is TGTGCCAGCAGCTTGGGGAGTGCAGAAGAAAAACTGTTTTTT.

This clone was recorded a few times. Other DNA sequences in the sample encode the same CDR3. The rearrangement uses TRBV10-3 and TRBJ2-2, with TRBD1 matching 11 bases. V lost 4 bases, J lost 4 bases, and 2 bases stayed unmatched. The germline gives CDR1 ENHRY, CDR2 SYGVKD. The CDR3 consists of 15 residues. The CDR3 reads CAISAGQGGTGELFF. CDR3 sequence (DNA): TGTGCCATCAGTGCGGGACAGGGGGGCACCGGGGAGCTGTTTTTT.

The rearrangement joins TRBV4-1 to TRBJ1-1; D uncertain. The ends were cut back, 0 bases at V and 5 bases at J, with 10 bases in the middle. The germline V gene has CDR1 MGHRA and CDR2 YSYEKL. The CDR3 has 14 amino acids. CDR3 sequence: CASSQDSTGTEAFF. The CDR3 bases are TGCGCCAGCAGCCAAGATTCCACCGGGACTGAAGCTTTCTTT.

This clone was found once. The genes are TRBV6-1 and TRBJ1-2, with 8 bases identical to TRBD1. The germline CDR1 and CDR2 sequences are MNHNS and SASEGT. The CDR3 is 15 amino acids. Germline trimming cut 1 base from V and 7 bases from J; bases unmatched to any gene: 8. The CDR3 nucleotides are TGTGCCAGCAGTGAAGTGGCCAACAGGGGGTCTGGCTACACCTTC. Protein sequence: CASSEVANRGSGYTF.

The chain links TRBV19 to TRBJ1-6; 7 bases match TRBD1. The CDR3 totals 15 residues. V lost 2 bases and J lost 5; bases outside the gene matches: 3. Germline V gene sequence: CDR1 LNHDA, CDR2 SQIVND (reference sequence). The CDR3, as DNA: TGTGCCAGTAGTATACCGGGACAGAATAATTCACCCCTCCACTTT. Residues: CASSIPGQNNSPLHF.

The CDR3 nucleotides read TGTGCCAGCTCACCACCGGGGGCCCGGACTGAAGCTTTCTTT. The encoded protein is CASSPPGARTEAFF. The chain couples TRBV18 to TRBJ1-1, with a tentative D call TRBD1 (6 bases). Trimming pared 0 bases from V and 5 bases from J, leaving 10 bases between. CDR1 is KGHSH and CDR2 is LQKENI in the germline V gene. This CDR3 is 14 amino acids long.

The chain uses TRBV5-1 and TRBJ2-6; TRBD1 is a possible D gene (6 bases). V dropped 7 bases and J dropped 0 bases, with 17 bases sitting between them. Looked up from germline, CDR1 is SGHRS and CDR2 is YFSETQ. The CDR3 is 17 amino acids. CDR3 sequence reads: CASGTTGMTSGANVLTF. CDR3 sequence (DNA): TGCGCCAGCGGGACGACAGGTATGACCTCTGGGGCCAACGTCCTGACTTTC.

In this sample, this clone turned up many times. The chain recombines TRBV6-6 with TRBJ2-7; D not certain. Germline values: CDR1 MNHNY, CDR2 SVGAGI (reference sequence). The CDR3 consists of 11 residues. Trimming left V 7 bases short and J 8 bases short, with 12 bases between. This CDR3 reads CASTDGYKQYF. The CDR3 nucleotides read TGTGCCAGCACCGACGGGTACAAGCAGTACTTC.

The chain uses TRBV9 and TRBJ1-6; D remains unclear. This CDR3 spans 16 amino acids. From germline, CDR1 is SGDLS and CDR2 YYNGEE. V was shortened by 2 bases and J by 6 bases, with 15 bases between the two germline ends. DNA for the CDR3: TGTGCCAGCAGCGTTGCGGGAGGCTCGAGTAATTCACCCCTCCACTTT. This translates into CASSVAGGSSNSPLHF.

The V gene is TRBV7-2, the J gene TRBJ1-6; no definite D call. The CDR3 is 14 residues long. V was trimmed by 7 bases and J by 9 bases, leaving 16 bases between them. The V gene's germline CDR1 is SGHTA and CDR2 FQGNSA. The CDR3 region is CASTGSAPGSPLHF. The CDR3 DNA sequence: TGTGCCAGCACGGGATCGGCCCCGGGTTCACCCCTCCACTTT.

The chain recombines TRBV21-1 with TRBJ1-6; the table names TRBD1, a call not compared with the DNA. TRBV21-1 is classified as a pseudogene. The CDR3 runs 14 residues. CDR3 sequence (DNA): TGTGCCAGCAGCGCTACAGGGAGTAATTCACCCCTCCACTTT. Its translation is CASSATGSNSPLHF.

V usage is TRBV19 and J usage is TRBJ2-1, with TRBD2 matching over 8 bases. Per germline, CDR1 LNHDA and CDR2 SQIVND (reference sequence). V was pared by 8 bases and J by 7 bases, with 13 bases of the junction left unmatched. The CDR3 has 15 residues. The CDR3 nucleotides are TGTGCCAGTTTATCGACCGGGACTAGTAGAAATGAGCAGTTCTTC. Translation gives CASLSTGTSRNEQFF. Together with reference TRBV19 and TRBJ2-1, the CDR3 gives the full variable domain: DGGITQSPKYLFRKEGQNVTLSCEQNLNHDAMYWYRQDPGQGLRLIYYSQIVNDFQKGDIAEGYSVSREKKESFPLTVTSAQKNPTAFYLCASLSTGTSRNEQFFGPGTRLTVL.

This chain joins TRBV29-1 and TRBJ1-2, with TRBD1 matching over 9 bases. The CDR3 loop spans 13 amino acids. Germline trimming cut 6 bases from V and 8 bases from J; bases unmatched to any gene: 10. The germline CDR1 and CDR2 sequences are SQVTM and ANQGSEA. For the CDR3, the DNA is TGCAGCGTCGGAACAGGGGGCGGGTGGGGCTACACCTTC. Protein product: CSVGTGGGWGYTF. The complete variable domain, with remaining parts taken from reference TRBV29-1 and TRBJ1-2, reads SAVISQKPSRDICQRGTSLTIQCQVDSQVTMMFWYRQQPGQSLTLIATANQGSEATYESGFVIDKFPISRPNLTFSTLTVSNMSPEDSSIYLCSVGTGGGWGYTFGSGTRLTVV.

This clone turned up a few times. This sequence joins TRBV9 and TRBJ2-4; TRBD2 matches at 9 bases. The CDR3 loop spans 16 amino acids. Germline CDR1 SGDLS, CDR2 YYNGEE. J was trimmed by 7 bases and V by 3 bases; bases with no gene match: 11. Here the CDR3 reads CASSAQGSGGENIQYF. In DNA form, the CDR3 reads TGTGCCAGCAGCGCCCAGGGTAGCGGGGGAGAGAACATTCAGTACTTC.

This clone came up many times. This CDR3 is also generated by other DNA sequences in the sample. The V gene is TRBV7-2, the J gene TRBJ1-5; D remains unclear. Germline CDR1 SGHTA, CDR2 FQGNSA. V lost 3 bases to trimming and J lost 0 bases, with 9 bases between them. The length of the CDR3 is 15 residues. CDR3 in DNA: TGTGCCAGCAGCTTGGCGGGGTATAGCAATCAGCCCCAGCATTTT. It encodes CASSLAGYSNQPQHF.

Remarks on this clone: Other DNA sequences in this specimen translate into the identical CDR3. The chain carries TRBV18 and TRBJ2-2, with 9 bases identical to TRBD1. With 3 bases clipped from V and 1 base from J, the junction kept 0 bases outside the gene matches. CDR3 size: 15 residues. The germline V gene has CDR1 KGHSH and CDR2 LQKENI. CDR3 in amino acids: CASSPGQGNTGELFF. CDR3 bases: TGTGCCAGCTCACCGGGACAGGGGAACACCGGGGAGCTGTTTTTT. Together with reference TRBV18 and TRBJ2-2, the CDR3 gives the full variable domain: NAGVMQNPRHLVRRRGQEARLRCSPMKGHSHVYWYRQLPEEGLKFMVYLQKENIIDESGMPKERFSAEFPKEGPSILRIQQVVRGDSAAYFCASSPGQGNTGELFFGEGSRLTVL.

The rearrangement links TRBV5-8 to TRBJ1-6; 7 nucleotides align to TRBD1. This CDR3 contains 16 residues. Germline-derived CDR1 and CDR2 are SGHTS and YDEGEE. The J segment lost 8 bases and the V segment lost 4 bases, leaving 12 bases of the junction unmatched. CDR3 sequence reads: CASSGSTGQKYSPLHF. The CDR3, as DNA: TGTGCCAGCAGCGGGTCGACGGGACAGAAGTATTCACCCCTCCACTTT.

The J gene is TRBJ2-3, the V gene TRBV10-3; D gene unclear. Germline V lookup: CDR1 ENHRY, CDR2 SYGVKD. Trimming took off 0 bases at V and 7 bases at J, with 11 bases between the two ends. There are 14 residues in the CDR3. CDR3 in amino acids: CAISESGRLHTQYF. Here the CDR3 DNA reads TGTGCCATCAGTGAGTCGGGCAGGCTACATACGCAGTATTTT.

The DNA for the CDR3 is TGTGCCAGCAGCCAAGCGGGAAGGGCGCAGTACTTC. Protein product: CASSQAGRAQYF. The genes are TRBV3-1 (or the pseudogene TRBV3-2) and TRBJ2-7, with TRBD2 as a possible D gene (5 bases). The V end was cut by 1 base, the J end by 9 bases, with 10 bases between. Germline assignment: CDR1 LGHDT and CDR2 YNNKEL (reference sequence). This CDR3 is built from 12 residues.

The chain combines TRBV2 with TRBJ2-6; 11 nucleotides align to TRBD1. The germline gives CDR1 SNHLY, CDR2 FYNNEI. The CDR3 is 18 amino acids. V was clipped by 7 bases and J by 3 bases; unmatched bases: 11. The CDR3 sequence: CASTPDRGRNFGANVLTF. DNA of the CDR3: TGTGCCAGCACCCCGGACAGGGGGCGCAACTTTGGGGCCAACGTCCTGACTTTC.

The chain joins TRBV7-9 to TRBJ1-2; 7 bases map to TRBD1. Trimming at V came to 1 base and at J to 1 base, leaving 6 bases not matched to a gene. Germline V gene sequence: CDR1 SEHNR, CDR2 FQNEAQ (reference sequence). The CDR3 covers 16 residues. CDR3 in DNA: TGTGCCAGCAGCTTAGGGGCAGGGGGACTTAACTATGGCTACACCTTC. Translating it yields CASSLGAGGLNYGYTF.